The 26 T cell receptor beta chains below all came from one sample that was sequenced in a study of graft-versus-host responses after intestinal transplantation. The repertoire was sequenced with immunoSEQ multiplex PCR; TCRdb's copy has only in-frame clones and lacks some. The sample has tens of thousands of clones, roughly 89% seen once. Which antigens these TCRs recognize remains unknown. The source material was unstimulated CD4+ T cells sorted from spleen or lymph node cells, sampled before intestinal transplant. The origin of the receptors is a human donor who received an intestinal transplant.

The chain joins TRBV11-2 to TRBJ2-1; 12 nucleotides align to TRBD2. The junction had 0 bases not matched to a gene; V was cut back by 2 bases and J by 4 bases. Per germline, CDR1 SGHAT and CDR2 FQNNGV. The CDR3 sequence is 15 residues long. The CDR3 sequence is CASSLLAGGYNEQFF. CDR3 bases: TGTGCCAGCAGCTTACTAGCGGGAGGGTACAATGAGCAGTTCTTC.

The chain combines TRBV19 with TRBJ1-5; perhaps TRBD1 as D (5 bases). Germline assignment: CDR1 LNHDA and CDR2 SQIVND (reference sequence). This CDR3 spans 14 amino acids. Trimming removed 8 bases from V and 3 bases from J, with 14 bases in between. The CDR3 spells CASYRGGDNQPQHF. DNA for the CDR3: TGTGCCAGTTATCGGGGAGGGGACAATCAGCCCCAGCATTTT.

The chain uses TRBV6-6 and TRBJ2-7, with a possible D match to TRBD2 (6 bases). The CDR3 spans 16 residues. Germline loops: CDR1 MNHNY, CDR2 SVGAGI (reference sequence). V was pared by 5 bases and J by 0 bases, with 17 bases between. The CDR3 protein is CASSTSGRPSSYEQYF. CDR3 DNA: TGTGCCAGCAGTACCTCCGGGAGACCCAGCTCCTACGAGCAGTACTTC.

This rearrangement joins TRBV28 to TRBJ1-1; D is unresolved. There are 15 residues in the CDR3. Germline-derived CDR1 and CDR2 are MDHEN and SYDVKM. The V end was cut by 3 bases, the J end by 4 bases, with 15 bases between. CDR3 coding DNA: TGTGCCAGCAGTTTGCCTGGGCTCCGGACCACTGAAGCTTTCTTT. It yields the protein CASSLPGLRTTEAFF.

CDR3 loop: CASRVAGGSNEQFF. Written as DNA, the CDR3 is TGTGCCAGCAGGGTAGCGGGAGGGTCCAATGAGCAGTTCTTC. V gene TRBV6-1 combines with J gene TRBJ2-1; TRBD2 aligns across 11 bases. The CDR3 has 14 amino acids. Germline trimming cut 6 bases from V and 6 bases from J; bases unmatched to any gene: 4. Per the germline V gene, CDR1 is MNHNS and CDR2 is SASEGT.

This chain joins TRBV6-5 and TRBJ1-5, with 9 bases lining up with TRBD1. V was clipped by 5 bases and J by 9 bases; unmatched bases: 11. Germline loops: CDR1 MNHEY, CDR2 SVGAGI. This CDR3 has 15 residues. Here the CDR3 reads CASSQNRDRVGPQHF. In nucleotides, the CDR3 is TGTGCCAGCAGTCAAAACCGGGACAGGGTAGGGCCCCAGCATTTT.

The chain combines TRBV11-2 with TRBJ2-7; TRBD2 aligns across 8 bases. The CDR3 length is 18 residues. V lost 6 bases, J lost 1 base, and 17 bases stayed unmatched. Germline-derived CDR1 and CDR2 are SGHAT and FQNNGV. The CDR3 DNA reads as TGTGCCAGCAGACCGCCTCAGCGCGGGGGGCCGCAATCCTACGAGCAGTACTTC. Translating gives CASRPPQRGGPQSYEQYF.

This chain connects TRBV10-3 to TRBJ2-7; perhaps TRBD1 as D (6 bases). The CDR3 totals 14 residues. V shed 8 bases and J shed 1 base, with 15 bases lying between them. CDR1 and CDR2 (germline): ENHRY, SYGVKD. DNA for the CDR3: TGTGCCATCGGACAGACAGCGCGATCCTACGAGCAGTACTTC. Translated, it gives CAIGQTARSYEQYF.

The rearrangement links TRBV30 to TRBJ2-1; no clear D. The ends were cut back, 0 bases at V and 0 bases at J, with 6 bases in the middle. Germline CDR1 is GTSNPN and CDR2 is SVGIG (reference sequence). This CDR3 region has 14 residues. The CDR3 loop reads CAWSVRISYNEQFF. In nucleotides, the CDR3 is TGTGCCTGGAGTGTTCGTATCTCCTACAATGAGCAGTTCTTC. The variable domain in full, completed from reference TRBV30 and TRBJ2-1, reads SQTIHQWPATLVQPVGSPLSLECTVEGTSNPNLYWYRQAAGRGLQLLFYSVGIGQISSEVPQNLSASRPQDRQFILSSKKLLLSDSGFYLCAWSVRISYNEQFFGPGTRLTVL.

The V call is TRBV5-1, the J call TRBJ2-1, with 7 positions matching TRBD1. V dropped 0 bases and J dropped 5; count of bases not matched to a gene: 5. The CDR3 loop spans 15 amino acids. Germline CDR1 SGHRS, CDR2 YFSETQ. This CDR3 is CASSLGGGGNNEQFF. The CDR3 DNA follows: TGCGCCAGCAGCTTGGGAGGGGGCGGAAACAATGAGCAGTTCTTC.

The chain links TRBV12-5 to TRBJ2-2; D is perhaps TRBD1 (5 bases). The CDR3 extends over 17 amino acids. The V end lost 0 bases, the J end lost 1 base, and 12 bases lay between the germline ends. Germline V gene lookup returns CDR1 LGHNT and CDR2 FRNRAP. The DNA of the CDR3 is TGTGCTAGTGGTTTGGTAAGGGGATCTATGAACACCGGGGAGCTGTTTTTT. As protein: CASGLVRGSMNTGELFF.

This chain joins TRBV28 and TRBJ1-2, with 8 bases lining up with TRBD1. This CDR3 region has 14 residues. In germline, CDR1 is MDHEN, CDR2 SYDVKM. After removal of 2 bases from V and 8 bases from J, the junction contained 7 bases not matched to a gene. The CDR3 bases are TGTGCCAGCAGTTTAGCCCAGGGGGCTAAAGGCTACACCTTC. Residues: CASSLAQGAKGYTF.

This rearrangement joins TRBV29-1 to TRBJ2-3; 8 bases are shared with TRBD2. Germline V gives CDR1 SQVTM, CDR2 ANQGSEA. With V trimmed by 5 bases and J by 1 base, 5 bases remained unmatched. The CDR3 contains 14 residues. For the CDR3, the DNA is TGCAGCGTTAAAGCGGGAGTAGGCACAGATACGCAGTATTTT. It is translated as CSVKAGVGTDTQYF.

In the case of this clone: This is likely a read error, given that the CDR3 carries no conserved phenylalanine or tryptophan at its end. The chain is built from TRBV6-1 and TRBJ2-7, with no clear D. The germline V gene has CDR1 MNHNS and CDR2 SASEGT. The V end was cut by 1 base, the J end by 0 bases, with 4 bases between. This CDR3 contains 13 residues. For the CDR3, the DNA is TGTGCCAGCAGTGAAGTGACCTCCTACGAGCAGTACTCC. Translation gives CASSEVTSYEQYS.

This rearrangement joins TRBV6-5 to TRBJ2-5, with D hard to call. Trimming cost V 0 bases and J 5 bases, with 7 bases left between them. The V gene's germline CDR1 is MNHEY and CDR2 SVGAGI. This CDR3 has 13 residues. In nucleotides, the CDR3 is TGTGCCAGCAGTTACTCAATGGTTGAGACCCAGTACTTC. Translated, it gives CASSYSMVETQYF.

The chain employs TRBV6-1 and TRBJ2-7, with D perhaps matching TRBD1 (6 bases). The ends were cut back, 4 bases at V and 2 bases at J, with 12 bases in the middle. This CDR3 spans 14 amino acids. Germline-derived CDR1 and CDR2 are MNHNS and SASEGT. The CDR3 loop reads CASSVDSMTYEQYF. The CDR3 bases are TGTGCCAGCAGTGTGGACAGTATGACCTACGAGCAGTACTTC.

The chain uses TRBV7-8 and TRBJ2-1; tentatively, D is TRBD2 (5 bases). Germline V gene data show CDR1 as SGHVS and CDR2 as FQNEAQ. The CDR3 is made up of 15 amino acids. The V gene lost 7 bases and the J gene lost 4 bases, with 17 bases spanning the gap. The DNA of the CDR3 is TGTGCCAGCACCCGAGGCGGGCCGGGTTACAATGAGCAGTTCTTC. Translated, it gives CASTRGGPGYNEQFF. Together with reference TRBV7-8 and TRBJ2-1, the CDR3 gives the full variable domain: GAGVSQSPRYKVAKRGQDVALRCDPISGHVSLFWYQQALGQGPEFLTYFQNEAQLDKSGLPSDRFFAERPEGSVSTLKIQRTQQEDSAVYLCASTRGGPGYNEQFFGPGTRLTVL.

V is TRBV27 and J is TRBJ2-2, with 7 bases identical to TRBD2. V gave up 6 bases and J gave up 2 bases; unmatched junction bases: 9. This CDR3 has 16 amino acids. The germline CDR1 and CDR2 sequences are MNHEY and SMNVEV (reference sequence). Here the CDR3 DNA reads TGTGCCAGCAGGCACTCCGGGACTATTAACACCGGGGAGCTGTTTTTT. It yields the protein CASRHSGTINTGELFF.

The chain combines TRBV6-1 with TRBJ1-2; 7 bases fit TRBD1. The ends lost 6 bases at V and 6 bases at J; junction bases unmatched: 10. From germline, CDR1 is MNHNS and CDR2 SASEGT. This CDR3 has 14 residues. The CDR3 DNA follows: TGTGCCAGCAGCCTCACGAGGGGGCTAGATGGCTACACCTTC. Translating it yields CASSLTRGLDGYTF.

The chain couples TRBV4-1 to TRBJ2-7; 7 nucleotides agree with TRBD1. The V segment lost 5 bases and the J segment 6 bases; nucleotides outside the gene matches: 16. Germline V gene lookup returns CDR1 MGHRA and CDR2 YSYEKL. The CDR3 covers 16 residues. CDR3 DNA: TGCGCCAGCAGCGCAGTATCGACAGGGAATGTGCGCGAGCAGTACTTC. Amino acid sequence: CASSAVSTGNVREQYF.

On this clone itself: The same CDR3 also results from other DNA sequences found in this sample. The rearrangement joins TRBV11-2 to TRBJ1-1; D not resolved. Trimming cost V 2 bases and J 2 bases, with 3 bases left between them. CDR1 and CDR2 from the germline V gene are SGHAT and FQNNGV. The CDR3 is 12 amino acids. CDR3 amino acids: CASSLLNTEAFF. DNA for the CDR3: TGTGCCAGCAGCTTACTTAACACTGAAGCTTTCTTT.

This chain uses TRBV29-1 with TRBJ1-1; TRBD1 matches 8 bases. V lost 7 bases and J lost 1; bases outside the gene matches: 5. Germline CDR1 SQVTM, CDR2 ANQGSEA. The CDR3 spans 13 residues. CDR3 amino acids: CSGDDRGNTEAFF. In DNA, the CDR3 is TGCAGCGGGGATGACAGGGGGAACACTGAAGCTTTCTTT.

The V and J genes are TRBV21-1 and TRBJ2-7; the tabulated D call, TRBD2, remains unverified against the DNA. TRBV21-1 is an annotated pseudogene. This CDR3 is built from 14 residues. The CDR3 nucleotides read TGTGCCAGCAGCAAAAGGGGGGGAGCCGGCGAGCAGTACTTC. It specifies CASSKRGGAGEQYF.

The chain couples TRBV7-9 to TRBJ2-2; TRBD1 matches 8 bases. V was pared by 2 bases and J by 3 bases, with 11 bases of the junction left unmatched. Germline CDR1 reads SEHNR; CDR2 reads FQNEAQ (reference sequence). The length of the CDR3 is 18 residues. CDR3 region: CASSLRAGGAEYTGELFF. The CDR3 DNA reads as TGTGCCAGCAGCTTAAGGGCAGGGGGCGCGGAGTACACCGGGGAGCTGTTTTTT.

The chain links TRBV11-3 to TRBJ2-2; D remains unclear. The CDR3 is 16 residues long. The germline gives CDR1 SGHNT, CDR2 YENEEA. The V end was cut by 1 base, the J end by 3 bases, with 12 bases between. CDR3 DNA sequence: TGTGCCAGCAGCTTAGGTGCGGAATTCTACACCGGGGAGCTGTTTTTT. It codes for CASSLGAEFYTGELFF.

CDR3 loop: CASSYYPVDEQYF. CDR3 nucleotides: TGTGCCAGCAGCTACTACCCCGTCGACGAGCAGTACTTC. The J gene is TRBJ2-7, the V gene TRBV7-9; D gene uncertain. CDR1 is SEHNR and CDR2 is FQNEAQ in the germline V gene (reference sequence). The CDR3 runs to 13 residues. Trimming pared 4 bases from V and 5 bases from J, leaving 12 bases between.